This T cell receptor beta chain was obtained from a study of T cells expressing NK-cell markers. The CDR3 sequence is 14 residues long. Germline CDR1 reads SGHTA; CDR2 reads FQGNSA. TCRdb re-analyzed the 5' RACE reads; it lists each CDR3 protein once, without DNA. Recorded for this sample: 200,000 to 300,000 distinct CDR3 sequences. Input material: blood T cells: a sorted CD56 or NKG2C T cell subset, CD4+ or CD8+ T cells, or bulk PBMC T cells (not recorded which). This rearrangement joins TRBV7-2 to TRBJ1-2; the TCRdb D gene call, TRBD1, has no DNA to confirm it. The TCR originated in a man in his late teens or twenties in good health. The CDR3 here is CASRTGTGGNGYTF.